This T cell receptor (beta chain) was sequenced during a study of T-cell memory formation after mild COVID-19. From germline, CDR1 is SGHVS and CDR2 FQNEAQ. V lost 4 bases, J lost 0 bases, and 13 bases stayed unmatched. CDR3 length equals 18 residues. TCRdb fed the 5' RACE reads into MiXCR, producing one record per CDR3 protein. The table includes roughly 580,000 distinct CDR3 sequences, approximately 19% detected once. There are many counts of this clonotype. This receptor was taken from an adult woman who had mild COVID-19 (a few samples of this study predate the infection). Cell type and time point are not known. The chain is built from TRBV7-8 and TRBJ2-3, with TRBD2 matching 7 bases. Sample: PBMCs or a T cell subset sorted from them (not recorded which). DNA for the CDR3: TGTGCCAGCAGCTCGTTCGGGGCTAGCGGACCTAGCACAGATACGCAGTATTTT. Translation: CASSSFGASGPSTDTQYF.